The 32 T cell receptor beta chains below were found in one sample sequenced in a study of shared clonotypes between healthy human individuals. The method was immunoSEQ multiplex PCR; TCRdb's version includes in-frame clones alone and lacks a portion of them. Of roughly 2.6 million clones in the sample, around nine tenths were seen once. The sample was naive CD4+ T cells sorted from blood. The subset here: CD45RA+ positively selected. All receptors derive from a man between 18 and 35 years old in good health.

This clone was picked up a small number of times. A much more abundant neighbour one base away suggests this may be a read error. The chain recombines TRBV5-8 with TRBJ1-1; unclear D gene. Trimming pared 2 bases from V and 1 base from J, leaving 6 bases between. Germline V gene sequence: CDR1 SGHTS, CDR2 YDEGEE. The CDR3 is 13 amino acids. The CDR3 DNA sequence: TGTGCCAGCAGCTTAGACCAGAACACTGAAGCTTTCTTT. Encoded protein: CASSLDQNTEAFF. Full variable domain (rest looked up from reference TRBV5-8 and TRBJ1-1): EAGVTQSPTHLIKTRGQQATLRCSPISGHTSVYWYQQALGLGLQFLLWYDEGEERNRGNFPPRFSGRQFPNYSSELNVNALELEDSALYLCASSLDQNTEAFFGQGTRLTVV.

The table lists this clone with a few counts. This chain uses TRBV27 with TRBJ1-1, with D unresolved. This CDR3 region has 13 residues. The V and J ends lost 6 bases and 0 bases respectively, with 8 bases between them. Germline V gene lookup returns CDR1 MNHEY and CDR2 SMNVEV (reference sequence). The CDR3 loop is CASRTLMNTEAFF. The CDR3 bases are TGTGCCAGCAGGACACTCATGAACACTGAAGCTTTCTTT.

Comments on this clone: This same CDR3 is encoded by further DNA sequences in the sample. The V gene is TRBV5-5, the J gene TRBJ1-2, with TRBD1 matching over 10 bases. This CDR3 comprises 15 residues. CDR1 is SGHKS, CDR2 YYEKEE, per germline (reference sequence). V shed 0 bases, J shed 2 bases, and the junction held 1 base outside the gene matches. The CDR3 coding sequence is TGTGCCAGCAGCTTGGAGGGACAGGGGAACTATGGCTACACCTTC. This gives the protein CASSLEGQGNYGYTF.

The chain is built from TRBV18 and TRBJ1-1; D perhaps matches TRBD1 (5 bases). Between the trimmed V and J ends, which lost 1 base and 3 bases, there was a span of 12 bases. Germline CDR1 and CDR2: KGHSH and LQKENI. This CDR3 has 15 residues. The CDR3 spells CASSPLLVGDTEAFF. Here the CDR3 DNA reads TGTGCCAGCTCACCACTACTCGTAGGGGACACTGAAGCTTTCTTT.

The chain couples TRBV7-9 to TRBJ1-2, with D uncertain. Germline-derived CDR1 and CDR2 are SEHNR and FQNEAQ (reference sequence). This CDR3 spans 17 amino acids. With 0 bases removed from V and 3 bases from J, the gap between germline ends came to 17 bases. The CDR3 DNA reads as TGTGCCAGCAGCTTAGCCTATACACGGGCCCCGGACTATGGCTACACCTTC. Its translation: CASSLAYTRAPDYGYTF. The entire variable domain, with the rest obtained from reference TRBV7-9 and TRBJ1-2, is as follows: DTGVSQNPRHKITKRGQNVTFRCDPISEHNRLYWYRQTLGQGPEFLTYFQNEAQLEKSRLLSDRFSAERPKGSFSTLEIQRTEQGDSAMYLCASSLAYTRAPDYGYTFGSGTRLTVV.

This chain joins TRBV5-1 and TRBJ2-7; TRBD1 matches 10 bases. V was clipped by 5 bases and J by 5 bases; unmatched bases: 7. The CDR3 loop spans 14 amino acids. Per germline, CDR1 SGHRS and CDR2 YFSETQ. CDR3 nucleotides: TGCGCCAGCAGTCGGACCGGGACAGGGGACGAGCAGTACTTC. Amino acids: CASSRTGTGDEQYF.

The chain employs TRBV5-1 and TRBJ2-7; 10 bases line up with TRBD2. Trimming at V came to 1 base and at J to 6 bases, leaving 7 bases not matched to a gene. The CDR3 loop spans 15 amino acids. CDR1 and CDR2 (germline): SGHRS, YFSETQ. The CDR3 here is CASSLSSGRAREQYF. DNA for the CDR3: TGCGCCAGCAGCTTGTCAAGCGGGAGGGCCCGCGAGCAGTACTTC.

This chain joins TRBV2 and TRBJ2-5; D may correspond to TRBD1 or TRBD2 (5 bases each). This CDR3 spans 14 amino acids. The V gene's germline CDR1 is SNHLY and CDR2 FYNNEI. Deletions cut 6 bases from V and 1 base from J, with 12 bases between. The CDR3 coding sequence is TGTGCCAGCAGAAGGGACCAACCCCAAGAGACCCAGTACTTC. Protein product: CASRRDQPQETQYF.

The chain carries TRBV5-5 and TRBJ2-1, with D perhaps TRBD2 (6 bases). V lost 0 bases and J 3 bases, leaving 10 bases between the germline ends. Germline V gene data show CDR1 as SGHKS and CDR2 as YYEKEE (reference sequence). The CDR3 consists of 15 residues. The CDR3 protein is CASSLVGSDYNEQFF. CDR3 nucleotides: TGTGCCAGCAGCTTGGTCGGGAGTGACTACAATGAGCAGTTCTTC.

This chain uses TRBV30 with TRBJ1-6; D is undetermined. Per germline, CDR1 GTSNPN and CDR2 SVGIG (reference sequence). V lost 3 bases to trimming and J lost 14 bases, with 17 bases between them. This CDR3 has 13 amino acids. CDR3: CAWSQEFTGTLHF. Here the CDR3 DNA reads TGTGCCTGGAGCCAAGAGTTTACGGGAACCCTCCACTTT.

This chain joins TRBV5-6 and TRBJ1-2; D is possibly TRBD1 (6 bases). V lost 6 bases and J 7 bases, leaving 19 bases between the germline ends. The CDR3 is 14 amino acids. CDR1 SGHDT and CDR2 YYEEEE come from the germline V gene. CDR3: CASTPLEGGAGYTF. In DNA, the CDR3 is TGTGCCAGCACCCCTCTCGAGGGGGGCGCTGGCTACACCTTC.

On this clone itself: The germline gene is not matched at one end of the junction; a read error may be the cause. The rearrangement links TRBV10-3 to TRBJ2-2, with D uncertain. The CDR3 is 12 residues long. Germline CDR1 is ENHRY and CDR2 is SYGVKD. CDR3 loop: CASSSTFGELFF. CDR3 DNA: TGTGCCAGCAGTAGTACTTTCGGGGAGCTGTTTTTT.

The J gene is TRBJ2-5, the V gene TRBV5-1, with 7 bases lining up with TRBD1. The DNA end favors TRBJ2-7, so the J call may be wrong. The CDR3 is 12 amino acids. From germline, CDR1 is SGHRS and CDR2 YFSETQ. The CDR3, as DNA: TGCGCCAGCAGCTGGGACAGTTACGAGCAGTACTTC. Its translation: CASSWDSYEQYF.

CDR3 region: CASSPGRGPNTEAFF. In nucleotides, the CDR3 is TGTGCCAGCTCACCTGGTCGCGGTCCGAACACTGAAGCTTTCTTT. The chain couples TRBV18 to TRBJ1-1; D is uncertain. Trimming removed 3 bases from V and 1 base from J, with 12 bases in between. The CDR3 runs to 15 residues. CDR1 and CDR2 (germline): KGHSH, LQKENI.

With respect to this clone: The sample contains more than one DNA sequence encoding this CDR3. CDR3 nucleotides: TGTGCCTGGAGTGGCCAACTGAACACCGGGGAGCTGTTTTTT. As protein: CAWSGQLNTGELFF. This chain uses TRBV30 with TRBJ2-2; D ambiguous. V lost 1 base and J 1 base, leaving 7 bases between the germline ends. CDR3 length: 14 amino acids. Germline V gene lookup returns CDR1 GTSNPN and CDR2 SVGIG (reference sequence).

The V gene is TRBV30, the J gene TRBJ1-5, with D perhaps matching TRBD1 (6 bases). This CDR3 region has 15 residues. Germline loops: CDR1 GTSNPN, CDR2 SVGIG (reference sequence). V was clipped by 2 bases and J by 2 bases, with 13 bases between them. The DNA for the CDR3 is TGTGCCTGGAGTTCGGGGGCCGGTGGCAATCAGCCCCAGCATTTT. This gives the protein CAWSSGAGGNQPQHF.

This chain uses TRBV6-5 with TRBJ2-1, with 7 bases identical to TRBD2. Germline CDR1 and CDR2: MNHEY and SVGAGI. This CDR3 comprises 14 residues. The V gene end was trimmed by 2 bases and the J gene end by 7 bases; junction bases not matched to a gene: 5. CDR3 residues: CASSYVGGVNEQFF. The CDR3 DNA is TGTGCCAGCAGTTACGTGGGAGGGGTTAATGAGCAGTTCTTC.

V gene TRBV5-8 combines with J gene TRBJ2-7, with D possibly matching TRBD2 (6 bases). The germline gives CDR1 SGHTS, CDR2 YDEGEE. The CDR3 is 16 residues long. V lost 5 bases and J lost 1, with 19 bases in between. The CDR3 sequence: CASRVLGGISSYEQYF. For the CDR3, the DNA is TGTGCCAGCAGAGTCCTGGGGGGAATTAGTTCCTACGAGCAGTACTTC.

V usage is TRBV2 and J usage is TRBJ2-1, with TRBD2 matching 15 bases. This CDR3 is 15 amino acids long. Per the germline V gene, CDR1 is SNHLY and CDR2 is FYNNEI. Trimming at V came to 8 bases and at J to 8 bases, leaving 7 bases not matched to a gene. DNA for the CDR3: TGTGCCAGCGGACAGCGGACTAGCGGGAGGGATGAGCAGTTCTTC. It encodes CASGQRTSGRDEQFF.

The chain couples TRBV27 to TRBJ2-5; the D call may be TRBD1 or TRBD2 (5 bases each). Germline-derived CDR1 and CDR2 are MNHEY and SMNVEV (reference sequence). The CDR3 contains 14 residues. Trimming pared 1 base from V and 5 bases from J, leaving 11 bases between. This CDR3 is CASSLWGPGETQYF. The CDR3 DNA sequence: TGTGCCAGCAGTTTATGGGGACCGGGGGAGACCCAGTACTTC.

The rearrangement joins TRBV10-3 to TRBJ2-2, with D perhaps assigned TRBD1 or TRBD2 (5 bases each). This CDR3 region has 16 residues. Germline V gene sequence: CDR1 ENHRY, CDR2 SYGVKD. The V end lost 1 base, the J end lost 6 bases, and 15 bases lay between the germline ends. The CDR3: CAISEYLEGQAGELFF. The CDR3 coding sequence is TGTGCCATCAGTGAGTACCTCGAGGGGCAAGCCGGGGAGCTGTTTTTT.

The V call is TRBV7-9, the J call TRBJ1-1, with 7 bases matching TRBD1. This CDR3 is 14 amino acids long. Trimming at V came to 5 bases and at J to 6 bases, leaving 9 bases not matched to a gene. From germline, CDR1 is SEHNR and CDR2 FQNEAQ (reference sequence). DNA for the CDR3: TGTGCCAGCAGCCAGGGACAGAGTCGGCCTGAAGCTTTCTTT. This translates into CASSQGQSRPEAFF.

This chain connects TRBV30 to TRBJ2-5; 8 nucleotides align to TRBD2. Trimming at V came to 4 bases and at J to 4 bases, leaving 5 bases not matched to a gene. Germline V gene lookup returns CDR1 GTSNPN and CDR2 SVGIG (reference sequence). The CDR3 is 13 amino acids. CDR3 coding DNA: TGTGCCTGGAACGCGGGGGGCTTAGAGACCCAGTACTTC. Translated, it gives CAWNAGGLETQYF. The variable domain in full, completed from reference TRBV30 and TRBJ2-5, reads SQTIHQWPATLVQPVGSPLSLECTVEGTSNPNLYWYRQAAGRGLQLLFYSVGIGQISSEVPQNLSASRPQDRQFILSSKKLLLSDSGFYLCAWNAGGLETQYFGPGTRLLVL.

V is TRBV4-1 and J is TRBJ1-5; no reliable D call. V lost 0 bases and J 0 bases, leaving 15 bases between the germline ends. CDR3 length: 18 amino acids. Looked up from germline, CDR1 is MGHRA and CDR2 is YSYEKL. The CDR3 loop is CASSQDLVPLYSNQPQHF. The CDR3 nucleotides are TGCGCCAGCAGCCAAGATCTGGTGCCCCTTTATAGCAATCAGCCCCAGCATTTT.

V is TRBV7-2 and J is TRBJ2-3, with TRBD1 identical over 8 bases. From germline, CDR1 is SGHTA and CDR2 FQGNSA. After removal of 2 bases from V and 5 bases from J, the junction contained 3 bases not matched to a gene. CDR3 length: 14 residues. Here the CDR3 DNA reads TGTGCCAGCAGCTTAACAGGGGGGATAGATACGCAGTATTTT. Translated, it gives CASSLTGGIDTQYF.

The chain links TRBV7-2 to TRBJ2-1; D assignment may be TRBD1 or TRBD2 (6 bases each). CDR3 length: 16 amino acids. The V end was cut by 5 bases, the J end by 1 base, with 15 bases between. CDR1 is SGHTA, CDR2 FQGNSA, per germline. The CDR3 here is CASSPGAVPSYNEQFF. The CDR3 DNA sequence: TGTGCCAGCAGCCCGGGGGCGGTTCCTTCCTACAATGAGCAGTTCTTC.

The CDR3 reads CASTESSGANVLTF. The CDR3 DNA is TGTGCCAGCACAGAGAGCTCTGGGGCCAACGTCCTGACTTTC. The chain links TRBV18 to TRBJ2-6; D unresolved. V lost 8 bases, J lost 0 bases, and 8 bases lay in between. The CDR3 covers 14 residues. Germline CDR1 reads KGHSH; CDR2 reads LQKENI.

The chain links TRBV27 to TRBJ2-1; possible D gene TRBD2, 6 bases. The germline V gene encodes CDR1 MNHEY and CDR2 SMNVEV (reference sequence). The CDR3 runs 15 residues. The V gene lost 8 bases and the J gene lost 1 base, with 15 bases spanning the gap. The CDR3, as DNA: TGTGCCAGCCGCGGAGGGGCAGAGTCCTACAATGAGCAGTTCTTC. Its protein product is CASRGGAESYNEQFF.

This chain uses TRBV2 with TRBJ2-7; TRBD1 agrees at 8 bases. The germline V gene has CDR1 SNHLY and CDR2 FYNNEI. Trimming at V came to 4 bases and at J to 4 bases, leaving 6 bases not matched to a gene. The CDR3 extends over 14 amino acids. The CDR3 sequence is CASSVGDRGYEQYF. Here the CDR3 DNA reads TGTGCCAGCAGTGTCGGCGACAGGGGTTACGAGCAGTACTTC.

The chain uses TRBV10-3 and TRBJ2-2; D is undetermined. Germline lookup yields CDR1 ENHRY and CDR2 SYGVKD. This CDR3 is 12 amino acids long. V was shortened by 3 bases and J by 7 bases, with 6 bases between the two germline ends. The CDR3 bases are TGTGCCATCAGTGATTACGGCGGGGAGCTGTTTTTT. Translated: CAISDYGGELFF.

The rearrangement joins TRBV10-2 to TRBJ2-3; 8 nucleotides agree with TRBD1. CDR1 WSHSY and CDR2 SAAADI come from the germline V gene. There are 12 residues in the CDR3. V shed 6 bases and J 4 bases; nucleotides not matched to a gene: 0. The CDR3 region is CASRQGADTQYF. Written as DNA, the CDR3 is TGCGCCAGCAGACAGGGGGCAGATACGCAGTATTTT.

The chain joins TRBV13 to TRBJ2-1, with 7 positions matching TRBD2. Trimming cost V 4 bases and J 8 bases; bases outside gene matches: 5. The germline V gene encodes CDR1 PRHDT and CDR2 FYEKMQ (reference sequence). The CDR3 runs 13 residues. CDR3 sequence (DNA): TGTGCCAGCAGCTCCGGGGGGAGAGATGAGCAGTTCTTC. Encoded protein: CASSSGGRDEQFF.